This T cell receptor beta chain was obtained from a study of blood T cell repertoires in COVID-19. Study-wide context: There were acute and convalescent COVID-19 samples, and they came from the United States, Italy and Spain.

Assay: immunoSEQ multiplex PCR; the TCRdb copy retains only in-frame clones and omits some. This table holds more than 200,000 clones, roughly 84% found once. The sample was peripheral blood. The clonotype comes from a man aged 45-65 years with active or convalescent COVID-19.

CDR3 residues: CASIRTGVRRDTQYF. CDR3 coding DNA: TGTGCCAGCATCAGGACAGGGGTTCGTAGAGATACGCAGTATTTT. This chain uses TRBV6-5 with TRBJ2-3, with 9 positions matching TRBD1. The CDR3 extends over 15 amino acids. The V and J ends lost 7 bases and 5 bases, in that order; junction bases with no gene match: 10. Germline V gene lookup returns CDR1 MNHEY and CDR2 SVGAGI.